One TCR beta chain is described in this entry. The antigen is unknown. This entry belongs to a study of a mutant IDH1 vaccine in newly diagnosed glioma. Turning to the study itself: Patients were started on vaccination 4-6 weeks after radiotherapy alone, or with temozolomide cycles.

Time point: week 11, during vaccination. Every single dose of the vaccine, 300 ug of mutant IDH1 20-mer peptide, came with topical imiquimod. Donors' newly diagnosed IDH1-mutant WHO grade 3 or 4 astrocytomas lacked nuclear ATRX. Germline CDR1 reads MNHEY; CDR2 reads SVGAGI. The CDR3 has 15 residues. With V trimmed by 0 bases and J by 6 bases, 7 bases remained unmatched. Repertoires were generated with immunoSEQ multiplex PCR, while TCRdb's copy carries only in-frame clones and drops some. The sample gives about 130,000 clones, roughly 78% of which show up once; about 5.5% is in the top ten. This chain links TRBV6-5 with TRBJ2-7; TRBD1 matches 8 bases. The sequence came from a man in his forties with glioma. The source material was PBMCs, sampled from a glioma patient whose treatment included an IDH1 peptide vaccine. CDR3 residues: CASSYSNRGQGEQYF. The CDR3 DNA sequence: TGTGCCAGCAGTTACTCGAACCGAGGACAGGGCGAGCAGTACTTC.